These 28 T cell receptor beta chains were all obtained from the same sample, sequenced in a study of vaccination and CD4 T cells after COVID-19. These receptors are not linked to any known antigen. An Oncomine TCR Beta short-read assay was used to sequence the DNA from cultured CD4+ T cells. MiXCR, run by TCRdb on the PCR reads, gives a single entry per CDR3 protein. The table shows about 26,000 distinct CDR3 sequences, with less than 45% occurring only once. Time point of the sample: late sampling 161 to 241 days after vaccination in a few convalescent patients. Treatment indicated: approximately nine-day PBMC culture with coronavirus spike peptide pools or control peptides (ViraFEST assay). This material consisted of CD4+ T cells from blood, cultured in vitro, taken about 7 months after SARS-CoV-2 vaccination. These receptors originate from a human donor who had recovered from COVID-19.

This clonotype was recorded a few times. The rearrangement joins TRBV15 to TRBJ2-7; D may be TRBD1 (6 bases). V dropped 5 bases and J dropped 0 bases, with 11 bases sitting between them. CDR1 is LNHNV, CDR2 YYDKDF, per germline (reference sequence). This CDR3 has 14 residues. CDR3 in amino acids: CATSGQINSYEQYF. The CDR3 DNA is TGTGCCACCAGCGGACAGATCAACTCCTACGAGCAGTACTTC.

V usage is TRBV6-5 and J usage is TRBJ2-1, with TRBD2 identical over 8 bases. Germline CDR1 MNHEY, CDR2 SVGAGI. The CDR3 has 15 residues. Germline trimming cut 2 bases from V and 4 bases from J; bases unmatched to any gene: 4. The CDR3 DNA sequence: TGTGCCAGCAGTTACCGGACTAGCCTATACAATGAGCAGTTCTTC. It is translated as CASSYRTSLYNEQFF.

This clonotype was observed a handful of times. The gene calls are TRBV20-1 and TRBJ2-3; D gene uncertain. The germline V gene has CDR1 DFQATT and CDR2 SNEGSKA (reference sequence). Trimming took off 0 bases at V and 3 bases at J, with 7 bases between the two ends. The CDR3 extends over 13 amino acids. Here the CDR3 reads CSARDQGTDTQYF. CDR3 bases: TGCAGTGCTAGAGATCAAGGGACAGATACGCAGTATTTT.

This chain uses TRBV7-2 with TRBJ2-1; tentatively, D is TRBD2 (6 bases). Per the germline V gene, CDR1 is SGHTA and CDR2 is FQGNSA. Trimming took off 4 bases at V and 4 bases at J, with 14 bases between the two ends. CDR3 length: 15 amino acids. CDR3 DNA: TGTGCCAGCAGCTCCCACGGGACTCAATACAATGAGCAGTTCTTC. It translates to CASSSHGTQYNEQFF.

This clonotype was seen a handful of times. V usage is TRBV20-1 and J usage is TRBJ2-7; D tentatively reads TRBD1 or TRBD2 (5 bases each). Germline V CDR1 and CDR2: DFQATT, SNEGSKA (reference sequence). This CDR3 spans 14 amino acids. V was shortened by 5 bases and J by 1 base, with 15 bases between the two germline ends. CDR3 nucleotides: TGCAGTGCTGGCCGGGACCGGGGATCCTACGAGCAGTACTTC. Its translation is CSAGRDRGSYEQYF.

The CDR3 region is CASGGQGAAFETQYF. Here the CDR3 DNA reads TGTGCCAGCGGCGGACAGGGGGCGGCATTTGAGACCCAGTACTTC. J is TRBJ2-5 and V is TRBV6-1; 11 nucleotides align to TRBD1. The V segment lost 8 bases and the J segment 5 bases; nucleotides outside the gene matches: 10. Germline V gene lookup returns CDR1 MNHNS and CDR2 SASEGT. The CDR3 has 15 residues.

This clonotype was seen only once. The CDR3 is CASSLGVGQGSYEQYF. The CDR3 coding sequence is TGTGCCAGCAGCTTAGGCGTGGGACAGGGCTCCTACGAGCAGTACTTC. The V and J genes are TRBV7-9 and TRBJ2-7; 9 nucleotides align to TRBD1. Germline CDR1 is SEHNR and CDR2 is FQNEAQ (reference sequence). There are 16 residues in the CDR3. Trimming at V came to 1 base and at J to 0 bases, leaving 4 bases not matched to a gene.

This rearrangement joins TRBV6-5 to TRBJ2-3; 8 nucleotides agree with TRBD1. Trimming took 2 bases from V and 7 from J; bases not matched to a gene: 14. The CDR3 extends over 17 amino acids. CDR1 and CDR2 from the germline V gene are MNHEY and SVGAGI. CDR3: CASSYASGQGSLNTQYF. In nucleotides, the CDR3 is TGTGCCAGCAGTTACGCCTCCGGACAGGGTAGTTTGAATACGCAGTATTTT.

Only a few counts were recorded for this clonotype. The chain combines TRBV20-1 with TRBJ2-5, with D perhaps TRBD1 (6 bases). With 0 bases removed from V and 5 bases from J, the gap between germline ends came to 13 bases. The germline V gene has CDR1 DFQATT and CDR2 SNEGSKA (reference sequence). The CDR3 has 14 residues. In DNA form, the CDR3 reads TGCAGTGCTAGAGATCCGGCTAGGGGGGAGACCCAGTACTTC. Its protein is CSARDPARGETQYF.

This clonotype was observed a few times. This chain uses TRBV11-1 with TRBJ2-5; 10 nucleotides line up with TRBD1. Trimming at V came to 4 bases and at J to 3 bases, leaving 8 bases not matched to a gene. The CDR3 has 16 residues. Germline V lookup: CDR1 SGHAT, CDR2 FQDESV (reference sequence). The CDR3 sequence: CASSSGQGISKETQYF. The DNA for the CDR3 is TGTGCCAGCAGCTCGGGACAGGGGATATCAAAAGAGACCCAGTACTTC.

This sequence joins TRBV20-1 and TRBJ1-5; a weak D match, TRBD1 (5 bases). The CDR3 consists of 15 residues. V was trimmed by 3 bases and J by 2 bases, leaving 14 bases between them. Germline loops: CDR1 DFQATT, CDR2 SNEGSKA (reference sequence). CDR3 protein: CSASTGGNGNQPQHF. The CDR3 region has the DNA TGCAGTGCTAGTACTGGGGGTAATGGCAATCAGCCCCAGCATTTT.

The chain couples TRBV7-2 to TRBJ2-7; 7 nucleotides line up with TRBD2. The CDR3 loop spans 13 amino acids. After removal of 3 bases from V and 6 bases from J, the junction contained 5 bases not matched to a gene. CDR1 is SGHTA, CDR2 FQGNSA, per germline. The CDR3: CASSLPGLSEQYF. The DNA of the CDR3 is TGTGCCAGCAGCTTGCCGGGACTAAGCGAGCAGTACTTC.

In this sample, this clonotype turned up a few times. The chain recombines TRBV20-1 with TRBJ2-7; 8 bases align to TRBD2. CDR1 and CDR2 from the germline V gene are DFQATT and SNEGSKA (reference sequence). After removal of 2 bases from V and 7 bases from J, the junction contained 10 bases not matched to a gene. The CDR3 spans 14 residues. The CDR3 DNA sequence: TGCAGTGCTAGAATCCCAGCGGGAGCTCGGGAGCAGTACTTC. This translates into CSARIPAGAREQYF.

V gene TRBV27 combines with J gene TRBJ2-5; weak D call: TRBD2 (6 bases). This CDR3 is 14 amino acids long. Germline CDR1 reads MNHEY; CDR2 reads SMNVEV (reference sequence). V lost 7 bases, J lost 1 base, and 13 bases lay in between. CDR3 bases: TGTGCCAGCAAAGTGGGGGGAGGCCAAGAGACCCAGTACTTC. Amino acid sequence: CASKVGGGQETQYF.

The rearrangement links TRBV6-1 to TRBJ1-5; TRBD1 is a possible D gene (6 bases). The germline gives CDR1 MNHNS, CDR2 SASEGT. The CDR3 has 14 residues. Trimming removed 7 bases at V and 5 bases at J, with 15 bases between. The DNA for the CDR3 is TGTGCCAGCATAGAAGGGGACATTCATCAGCCCCAGCATTTT. Amino acids: CASIEGDIHQPQHF.

V gene TRBV12-3 or TRBV12-4 combines with J gene TRBJ1-5; 8 bases align to TRBD1. Unmatched junction bases numbered 5, after V lost 4 bases and J lost 6 bases. The CDR3 has 14 amino acids. CDR3 nucleotide sequence: TGTGCCAGCAGTTCGCAGGGGGCGGTTCAGCCCCAGCATTTT. As protein: CASSSQGAVQPQHF.

The chain recombines TRBV20-1 with TRBJ2-7; 10 bases map to TRBD2. The CDR3 is 14 amino acids. Germline assignment: CDR1 DFQATT and CDR2 SNEGSKA (reference sequence). With 6 bases clipped from V and 5 bases from J, the junction kept 10 bases outside the gene matches. CDR3 in amino acids: CSAPSPSGSDEQYF. The CDR3 coding sequence is TGCAGTGCCCCAAGTCCTAGCGGGAGCGACGAGCAGTACTTC.

This clonotype occurred a few times. The V gene is TRBV20-1, the J gene TRBJ2-3; D remains ambiguous. V lost 6 bases and J lost 2, with 21 bases in between. Germline CDR1 DFQATT, CDR2 SNEGSKA (reference sequence). This CDR3 comprises 16 residues. The CDR3: CSADTGPTITTDTQYF. Here the CDR3 DNA reads TGCAGTGCCGATACCGGGCCAACCATAACCACAGATACGCAGTATTTT.

The rearrangement joins TRBV20-1 to TRBJ1-5; D uncertain. The V end lost 0 bases, the J end lost 6 bases, and 9 bases lay between the germline ends. This CDR3 is 13 amino acids long. Germline assignment: CDR1 DFQATT and CDR2 SNEGSKA (reference sequence). The DNA for the CDR3 is TGCAGTGCTAGAGACCCAGAAGGTCAGCCCCAGCATTTT. Translated: CSARDPEGQPQHF.

In its sample, this clonotype was seen a few times. V and J are TRBV7-9 and TRBJ2-3, with a weak D call TRBD1 (6 bases). Germline CDR1 is SEHNR and CDR2 is FQNEAQ (reference sequence). This CDR3 has 14 residues. Deletions cut 7 bases from V and 1 base from J, with 12 bases between. The CDR3 sequence: CASKHRDGTDTQYF. CDR3 in DNA: TGTGCCAGCAAGCACAGGGACGGCACAGATACGCAGTATTTT.

This clonotype has only a few counts. This rearrangement joins TRBV20-1 to TRBJ2-2; 10 nucleotides align to TRBD2. This CDR3 spans 15 amino acids. Trimming cost V 0 bases and J 3 bases; bases outside gene matches: 1. Per the germline V gene, CDR1 is DFQATT and CDR2 is SNEGSKA (reference sequence). CDR3 residues: CSARDLAGDTGELFF. The CDR3 nucleotides read TGCAGTGCTAGAGATCTAGCGGGAGACACCGGGGAGCTGTTTTTT.

The chain joins TRBV7-6 to TRBJ2-1, with 7 bases identical to TRBD1. After removal of 1 base from V and 4 bases from J, the junction contained 4 bases not matched to a gene. Per the germline V gene, CDR1 is SGHVS and CDR2 is FNYEAQ. The CDR3 runs 15 residues. As DNA, the CDR3 is TGTGCCAGCAGCTTAGACCGGACAGGTTACAATGAGCAGTTCTTC. Protein product: CASSLDRTGYNEQFF.

This chain joins TRBV24-1 and TRBJ2-2; D is undetermined. This CDR3 region has 14 residues. Looked up from germline, CDR1 is KGHDR and CDR2 is SFDVKD. The V gene lost 6 bases and the J gene lost 0 bases, with 7 bases spanning the gap. Written as DNA, the CDR3 is TGTGCCACCAGTCGTCAGGCGAACACCGGGGAGCTGTTTTTT. Translated: CATSRQANTGELFF.

By share, this clonotype ranks as medium-sized. The chain carries TRBV20-1 and TRBJ2-1, with TRBD2 identical over 10 bases. V lost 3 bases, J lost 9 bases, and 11 bases stayed unmatched. Germline V gene sequence: CDR1 DFQATT, CDR2 SNEGSKA (reference sequence). The CDR3 length is 15 residues. This chain's CDR3 is CSASGSLAGEVEQFF. For the CDR3, the DNA is TGCAGTGCTAGTGGATCCCTAGCGGGAGAGGTTGAGCAGTTCTTC.

The J gene is TRBJ2-7, the V gene TRBV7-3; 8 bases map to TRBD2. Unmatched junction bases numbered 6, after V lost 2 bases and J lost 0 bases. This CDR3 is 16 amino acids long. CDR1 and CDR2 (germline): SGHTA, FQGTGA. The CDR3 is CASSLPTSGSSYEQYF. The CDR3 nucleotides read TGTGCCAGCAGCTTACCAACTAGCGGAAGCTCCTACGAGCAGTACTTC. Supplemented by reference TRBV7-3 and TRBJ2-7, the full variable domain reads GAGVSQTPSNKVTEKGKYVELRCDPISGHTALYWYRQSLGQGPEFLIYFQGTGAADDSGLPNDRFFAVRPEGSVSTLKIQRTERGDSAVYLCASSLPTSGSSYEQYFGPGTRLTVT.

The chain links TRBV5-1 to TRBJ2-1, with 7 bases matching TRBD2. This CDR3 is built from 15 residues. V lost 5 bases, J lost 5 bases, and 10 bases stayed unmatched. Germline values: CDR1 SGHRS, CDR2 YFSETQ. In nucleotides, the CDR3 is TGCGCCAGCAGTCGTTTCCTAGCGGAGGACAATGAGCAGTTCTTC. As protein: CASSRFLAEDNEQFF. Based on the CDR3 plus reference TRBV5-1 and TRBJ2-1, the full variable domain is KAGVTQTPRYLIKTRGQQVTLSCSPISGHRSVSWYQQTPGQGLQFLFEYFSETQRNKGNFPGRFSGRQFSNSRSEMNVSTLELGDSALYLCASSRFLAEDNEQFFGPGTRLTVL.

The V call is TRBV7-2, the J call TRBJ2-5; possible D gene TRBD2, 5 bases. CDR1 and CDR2 from the germline V gene are SGHTA and FQGNSA. V lost 4 bases to trimming and J lost 0 bases, with 9 bases between them. The CDR3 is 14 amino acids. The CDR3 protein is CASSWRPYQETQYF. The CDR3 bases are TGTGCCAGCAGCTGGAGGCCCTACCAAGAGACCCAGTACTTC.

The chain uses TRBV2 and TRBJ2-5, with D perhaps matching TRBD2 (6 bases). Germline CDR1 is SNHLY and CDR2 is FYNNEI. V was cut by 5 bases and J by 1 base, with 8 bases left in between. This CDR3 is built from 13 residues. The CDR3 loop reads CASSTGLQETQYF. The CDR3 DNA sequence: TGTGCCAGCAGTACGGGACTCCAAGAGACCCAGTACTTC.